The 14 T cell receptor beta chains below were found in one sample sequenced in a study of glioma-infiltrating T cells. Amplification of TCR alpha and beta CDR3 regions from RNA used iRepertoire nested multiplex PCR. A single record per CDR3 protein comes from TCRdb applying MiXCR to the multiplex PCR reads. The data show about 380,000 distinct CDR3 sequences, about two fifths seen once. The sequencing input was glioma tissue, nonneoplastic brain tissue, or PBMCs (not recorded which). The receptors stem from a human donor with low-grade glioma or glioblastoma, undergoing nonglioma brain surgery, or in good health (not recorded which).

This clonotype was counted only a few times. The chain combines TRBV6-2 or TRBV6-3 with TRBJ2-3; perhaps TRBD1 as D (5 bases). V was pared by 1 base and J by 4 bases, with 15 bases between. CDR3 length equals 16 residues. Germline V gives CDR1 MNHEY, CDR2 SVGEGT. The chain's CDR3 is CASSYWGTRTSDTQYF. The CDR3 coding sequence is TGTGCCAGCAGTTACTGGGGCACGCGAACCTCAGATACGCAGTATTTT.

About this clonotype: One junction end does not reproduce the germline sequence, and a read error may be involved. V and J are TRBV20-1 and TRBJ2-3; 8 nucleotides align to TRBD2. This CDR3 region has 18 residues. The V gene's germline CDR1 is DFQATT and CDR2 SNEGSKA (reference sequence). CDR3 in amino acids: CRAREREWTFPSTDTQYF. The CDR3, as DNA: TGCCGTGCTAGAGAGCGGGAGTGGACCTTTCCTAGCACAGATACGCAGTATTTT.

This clonotype was found a few times. The chain is built from TRBV28 and TRBJ2-7; D not resolved. The germline V gene encodes CDR1 MDHEN and CDR2 SYDVKM. Trimming removed 5 bases from V and 5 bases from J, with 4 bases in between. This CDR3 spans 10 amino acids. The CDR3 here is CASSRNEQYF. CDR3 coding DNA: TGTGCCAGCAGTCGCAACGAGCAGTACTTC.

The chain employs TRBV28 and TRBJ2-3; D gene ambiguous. Germline CDR1 is MDHEN and CDR2 is SYDVKM. Trimming left V 1 base short and J 2 bases short, with 4 bases between. This CDR3 has 13 amino acids. The CDR3 is CASSLLTTDTQYF. CDR3 bases: TGTGCCAGCAGTTTATTAACCACAGATACGCAGTATTTT.

This clonotype came up a few times. In nucleotides, the CDR3 is TGTGCCAGCTCTTTCGACTTCTCTGGAAACACCATATATTTT. Translation gives CASSFDFSGNTIYF. The chain carries TRBV7-2 and TRBJ1-3; the D is unclear. Germline-derived CDR1 and CDR2 are SGHTA and FQGNSA. This CDR3 has 14 amino acids. Trimming left V 8 bases short and J 0 bases short, with 11 bases between.

The chain links TRBV6-2 or TRBV6-3 to TRBJ1-1; 10 bases agree with TRBD1. CDR3 length equals 15 residues. V dropped 6 bases and J dropped 5; count of bases not matched to a gene: 9. Looked up from germline, CDR1 is MNHEY and CDR2 is SVGEGT. The CDR3 reads CASSPGTGVVTEAFF. The CDR3 nucleotides read TGTGCCAGCAGCCCCGGGACAGGGGTCGTTACTGAAGCTTTCTTT.

Concerning this clonotype: One end of the junction is discordant with germline, which a read error may explain. The chain recombines TRBV7-9 with TRBJ2-7; D remains unclear. This CDR3 has 14 residues. Germline CDR1 is SEHNR and CDR2 is FQNEAQ (reference sequence). For the CDR3, the DNA is TGTGCCAGCACCTTATACGCAGGTTTGGTCGAGCAGTACTTC. Its protein product is CASTLYAGLVEQYF. Looking up the rest from reference TRBV7-9 and TRBJ2-7 gives the full variable domain: DTGVSQNPRHKITKRGQNVTFRCDPISEHNRLYWYRQTLGQGPEFLTYFQNEAQLEKSRLLSDRFSAERPKGSFSTLEIQRTEQGDSAMYLCASTLYAGLVEQYFGPGTRLTVT.

This clonotype has a count of ten or more. The chain links TRBV27 to TRBJ2-7; the match to TRBD1 covers 8 bases. Unmatched junction bases numbered 8, after V lost 6 bases and J lost 7 bases. The CDR3 has 13 residues. Germline V gene sequence: CDR1 MNHEY, CDR2 SMNVEV (reference sequence). The CDR3 reads CASSYGTGGEQYF. The CDR3 nucleotides read TGTGCCAGCAGCTACGGCACAGGGGGTGAGCAGTACTTC.

This clonotype was seen many times. The chain employs TRBV28 and TRBJ1-4, with D perhaps TRBD1 (5 bases). Trimming left V 6 bases short and J 8 bases short, with 13 bases between. The CDR3 sequence is 13 residues long. Per the germline V gene, CDR1 is MDHEN and CDR2 is SYDVKM. The CDR3 DNA follows: TGTGCCAGCAGCAGGGCTTTTGGAGAAAAACTGTTTTTT. Its translation: CASSRAFGEKLFF.

About this clonotype: A read error may be the cause here, since a much bigger clone is one base away. This CDR3 is missing its conserved last phenylalanine or tryptophan, likely due to a read error. V is TRBV20-1 and J is TRBJ2-7, with D unclear. CDR1 DFQATT and CDR2 SNEGSKA come from the germline V gene (reference sequence). The CDR3 extends over 13 amino acids. The ends were cut back, 3 bases at V and 1 base at J, with 10 bases in the middle. CDR3 DNA sequence: TGCAGTGCTAGCAGGCACCAGTCCTACGAGCAGTACTTA. Translated, it gives CSASRHQSYEQYL.

V is TRBV20-1 and J is TRBJ2-2, with 12 bases identical to TRBD2. Unmatched junction bases numbered 9, after V lost 3 bases and J lost 1 base. The length of the CDR3 is 18 residues. Germline CDR1 reads DFQATT; CDR2 reads SNEGSKA (reference sequence). The CDR3 DNA reads TGCAGTGCTAGGGACCCTAGCGGGAGGGCTTTGAACACCGGGGAGCTGTTTTTT. This translates into CSARDPSGRALNTGELFF.

This clonotype was counted only a few times. The V and J genes are TRBV20-1 and TRBJ2-7, with TRBD1 identical over 9 bases. Germline V gene sequence: CDR1 DFQATT, CDR2 SNEGSKA (reference sequence). This CDR3 has 12 amino acids. Trimming at V came to 5 bases and at J to 6 bases, leaving 5 bases not matched to a gene. CDR3: CSAADRGGEQYF. CDR3 in DNA: TGCAGTGCTGCGGACAGGGGAGGCGAGCAGTACTTC.

Remarks on this clonotype: Given a much more abundant clone one base away, this may be a read error. The rearrangement joins TRBV7-2 to TRBJ2-3; unclear D gene. V was pared by 5 bases and J by 3 bases, with 15 bases between. The length of the CDR3 is 15 residues. Germline V gene data show CDR1 as SGHTA and CDR2 as FQGNSA. The CDR3 sequence is CASSPRHLATDTQYF. For the CDR3, the DNA is TGTGCCAGCAGCCCCAGACATTTGGCGACAGATACGCAGTATTTT.

This clonotype was recorded a few times. This chain connects TRBV20-1 to TRBJ2-7, with 7 bases identical to TRBD2. Unmatched junction bases numbered 9, after V lost 3 bases and J lost 4 bases. Germline loops: CDR1 DFQATT, CDR2 SNEGSKA (reference sequence). This CDR3 has 14 residues. The CDR3 region has the DNA TGCAGTGCTAGTCGCGGGAGATCGGGGTACGAGCAGTACTTC. Protein product: CSASRGRSGYEQYF.